The entry below gives a single TCR beta chain sequence along with its context. As handled by the study authors: Estimation of nucleated cell counts relied on the amplification of reference gene primers. Assay: immunoSEQ multiplex PCR; the TCRdb copy retains only in-frame clones and omits some. The D gene and trimming were derived from the DNA, and the V and J assignments and clone size from that table. The sample has 250,000 to 300,000 clones, approximately 87% seen once; the top ten hold 9.5% to 15%. This CDR3 region has 11 residues. CDR1 is MNHEY and CDR2 is SMNVEV in the germline V gene (reference sequence). V lost 8 bases to trimming and J lost 4 bases, with 8 bases between them. The entry originates in a study of blood T cell repertoires in COVID-19.

The TCR comes from a woman in her 30s with COVID-19, enrolled during active disease. The V gene is TRBV27, the J gene TRBJ2-5; D not certain. Sample: peripheral blood. The CDR3 coding sequence is TGTGCCAGCCGTACGGGAGAGACCCAGTACTTC. Residues: CASRTGETQYF.